The clone carrying this T cell receptor beta chain was observed many times. Its antigen is unknown. MiXCR was run by TCRdb on the 5' RACE reads, yielding one entry per CDR3 protein. The table shows about 25,000 distinct CDR3 sequences, with approximately 6% occurring only once. The data belong to a study of spatial heterogeneity in lung cancer. Study-level information: Median follow-up for sequenced PBMC samples was roughly 22 months after resection, when such samples existed. Study-wide results and caveats: At tumor resection, ubiquitous expanded TCRs were detected in blood more often than later.

The CDR3 consists of 15 residues. V lost 4 bases and J lost 8; bases outside the gene matches: 8. The germline gives CDR1 MNHEY, CDR2 SMNVEV (reference sequence). Noted time point: blood at routine non-recurrence follow-up after resection. Unsorted whole RNA samples from tumor, nontumor lung or frozen PBMC were sequenced. The chain uses TRBV27 and TRBJ2-1; 10 bases align to TRBD2. Material: PBMCs, obtained at follow-up. The TCR comes from a male donor with early-stage non-small cell lung cancer. In DNA form, the CDR3 reads TGTGCCAGCAGTTCCAGCGGGGGGGTTGTTTATGAGCAGTTCTTC. Translation gives CASSSSGGVVYEQFF.